This T cell receptor (beta chain) derives from a study of PD-L1 blockade in urothelial cancer. In its sample, this clone was seen once. Clones were sequenced by immunoSEQ multiplex PCR, and TCRdb holds only the in-frame ones, with some missing. The table records 30,000 to 40,000 clones, approximately 90% of them present only once. The clonotype originates from a man in his 70s with urothelial cancer. The sequencing here drew on PBMCs, taken around atezolizumab (anti-PD-L1) treatment.

Here the CDR3 DNA reads TGTGCCAGCAGTGTAGCGAGGTGGAATGAGCAGTTCTTC. This sequence encodes CASSVARWNEQFF. J is TRBJ2-1 and V is TRBV6-1; weak D call: TRBD2 (5 bases). V lost 4 bases and J 7 bases, leaving 11 bases between the germline ends. This CDR3 contains 13 residues. CDR1 and CDR2 (germline): MNHNS, SASEGT.